This paragraph covers one TCR beta chain sequence. Antigen: not known. This record comes from a study of T cell repertoires in cytomegalovirus infection. TCRdb independently ran MiXCR on the reads; one entry per CDR3 protein. The sample contains about a million distinct CDR3 sequences, less than 35% of which appear only once. The CDR3 has 16 residues. Trimming cost V 0 bases and J 7 bases, with 18 bases left between them. Looked up from germline, CDR1 is SGHVS and CDR2 is FNYEAQ. The clonotype was recovered from a human donor in good health (CMV status not recorded). Some clones in this sample may be carry-over from other donors' samples. The sequencing here drew on cultured CD8+ T cells from PBMCs, taken from culture after CMV antigen stimulation. This sequence joins TRBV7-6 and TRBJ1-1, with D possibly TRBD1 on 5 matching bases. CDR3 coding DNA: TGTGCCAGCAGCTTAGCTCATGGGGGGGGGGAAGGTGAAGCTTTCTTT. Protein sequence: CASSLAHGGGEGEAFF.